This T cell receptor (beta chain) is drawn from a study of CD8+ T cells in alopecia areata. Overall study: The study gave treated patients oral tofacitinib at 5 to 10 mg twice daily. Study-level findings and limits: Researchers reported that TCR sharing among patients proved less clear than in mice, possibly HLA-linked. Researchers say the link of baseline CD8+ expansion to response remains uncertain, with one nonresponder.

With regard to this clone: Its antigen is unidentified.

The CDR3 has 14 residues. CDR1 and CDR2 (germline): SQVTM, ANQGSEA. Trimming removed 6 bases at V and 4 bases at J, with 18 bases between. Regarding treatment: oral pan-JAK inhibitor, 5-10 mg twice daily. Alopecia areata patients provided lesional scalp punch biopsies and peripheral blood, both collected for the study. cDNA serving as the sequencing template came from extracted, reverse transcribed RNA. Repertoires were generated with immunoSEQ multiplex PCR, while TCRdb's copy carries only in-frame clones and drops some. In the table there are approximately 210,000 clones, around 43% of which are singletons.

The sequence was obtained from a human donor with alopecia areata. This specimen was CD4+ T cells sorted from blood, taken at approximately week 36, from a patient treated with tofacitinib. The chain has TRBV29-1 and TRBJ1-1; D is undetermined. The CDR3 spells CSVVVYGDGTEAFF. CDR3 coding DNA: TGCAGCGTGGTAGTGTATGGCGATGGCACTGAAGCTTTCTTT.